This T cell receptor (beta chain) appears in the sequencing data of a study of cytomegalovirus exposure and HLA in healthy donors. Study in general: Findings of an earlier analysis included 110 million or so unique TCR beta sequences from 170 million or so T cells.

The table lists this clone with a count of one. The antigen is undetermined. At one of its ends the junction is not consistent with the germline gene, which may arise from a read error. Germline-derived CDR1 and CDR2 are SGHTA and FQGTGA. The CDR3 extends over 15 amino acids. Study-level findings and limits: Near-uniform donor sequencing depth was presumed by presence/absence analyses. Earlier analysis yielded a pattern in which most TCR beta V segments were productive about 87% or about 30% of the time.

60 Vbeta and 13 Jbeta primers were used in PCR. Libraries were prepared by immunoSEQ multiplex PCR; TCRdb keeps only in-frame clonotypes and omits some of them. Of approximately 150,000 clones detected, 75% to 85% appear once; the ten largest clones hold approximately 6.8%. The sequence was collected from a man younger than 45 in good health and CMV-seropositive. The sample taken for sequencing was PBMCs. This rearrangement joins TRBV7-3 to TRBJ2-7, with 9 positions matching TRBD1. CDR3 nucleotides: TGTGCCAGCAGCCTAACAGGGGGCTCTAACTACGAGCAGTACTTC. As protein: CASSLTGGSNYEQYF.